The source of this TCR beta chain is a study of T cell changes during pregnancy in multiple sclerosis. Produced via immunoSEQ multiplex PCR; TCRdb's table is partial and in-frame only. The data show about 50,000 clones, with about nine tenths seen just once and 0.45% to 0.65% held by the top ten. CDR1 SEHNR and CDR2 FQNEAQ come from the germline V gene (reference sequence). CDR3 size: 15 residues. Trimming removed 6 bases from V and 2 bases from J; junction bases left unmatched: 6. The sample was CD4+ T cells from peripheral blood mononuclear cells, taken after pregnancy. The chain couples TRBV7-9 to TRBJ2-1; 8 nucleotides line up with TRBD2. This clonotype was sampled from a female donor with multiple sclerosis, enrolled in a pregnancy study. The CDR3 region has the DNA TGTGCCAGCAGTCCCGGGACTAGAGCCTACAATGAGCAGTTCTTC. Translated, it gives CASSPGTRAYNEQFF.